A selection of T cell receptor beta chains follows, all from one sample in a study of response to subunit inactivated influenza vaccine. Using its own MiXCR run on the RT-PCR reads, TCRdb lists one record per CDR3 protein. In the table there are hundreds of thousands of distinct CDR3 sequences, approximately 15% of which are singletons. The source material was CD4+ T cells sorted from PBMCs, sampled roughly 24 months after vaccination. Source of these receptors: a man between 45 and 75 years old who received an inactivated influenza vaccine. Each CDR3 is given with its conserved first and last residue. A D gene is named only where the DNA matches it firmly. Clone size, where shown, is once, few, many, or a class for clones that have expanded.

abundance: -
j_gene: TRBJ2-1
d_gene: TRBD1
v_gene: TRBV12-3/TRBV12-4
CDR3aa: CASSFLGTAYNEQFF
CDR3nt: TGTGCCAGCAGTTTCCTTGGGACAGCATACAATGAGCAGTTCTTC

abundance: -
j_gene: TRBJ2-7
d_gene: TRBD2
v_gene: TRBV12-3/TRBV12-4
CDR3aa: CASSLSSGSRYEQYF
CDR3nt: TGTGCCAGCAGTTTAAGTAGCGGGAGTCGGTACGAGCAGTACTTC

abundance: few
j_gene: TRBJ2-1
d_gene: TRBD2
v_gene: TRBV7-3
CDR3aa: CASSIAGVVDEQFF
CDR3nt: TGTGCCAGCAGCATAGCGGGAGTCGTCGATGAGCAGTTCTTC

abundance: -
j_gene: TRBJ2-7
d_gene: -
v_gene: TRBV6-2/TRBV6-3
CDR3aa: CASSGWGRRYEQYF
CDR3nt: TGTGCCAGCAGTGGTTGGGGGAGACGGTACGAGCAGTACTTC

abundance: few
j_gene: TRBJ2-3
d_gene: TRBD2
v_gene: TRBV24-1
CDR3aa: CATSADPGGSTDTQYF
CDR3nt: TGTGCCACCAGTGCCGACCCCGGGGGGAGCACAGATACGCAGTATTTT

abundance: -
j_gene: TRBJ2-5
d_gene: -
v_gene: TRBV30
CDR3aa: CAWSVGRVPETQYF
CDR3nt: TGTGCCTGGAGTGTAGGTCGCGTTCCAGAGACCCAGTACTTC

abundance: -
j_gene: TRBJ2-7
d_gene: TRBD1
v_gene: TRBV29-1
CDR3aa: CSVESGGGYEQYF
CDR3nt: TGCAGCGTTGAATCAGGGGGCGGGTACGAGCAGTACTTC

abundance: -
j_gene: TRBJ2-5
d_gene: -
v_gene: TRBV10-1
CDR3aa: CASSAGDISSTQYF
CDR3nt: TGCGCCAGCAGTGCGGGGGACATAAGTTCGACCCAGTACTTC

abundance: -
j_gene: TRBJ1-2
d_gene: -
v_gene: TRBV7-8
CDR3aa: CASSLGVSSYGYTF
CDR3nt: TGTGCCAGCAGCTTAGGAGTCTCCAGCTATGGCTACACCTTC

abundance: few
j_gene: TRBJ2-1
d_gene: -
v_gene: TRBV7-2
CDR3aa: CASSPGYPYNEQFF
CDR3nt: TGTGCCAGCAGTCCGGGGTACCCCTACAATGAGCAGTTCTTC

abundance: -
j_gene: TRBJ2-5
d_gene: -
v_gene: TRBV20-1
CDR3aa: CSALGGGRQYF
CDR3nt: TGCAGTGCCCTTGGAGGGGGGCGTCAGTACTTC

abundance: -
j_gene: TRBJ1-2
d_gene: TRBD1
v_gene: TRBV20-1
CDR3aa: CSAMGQGESYYGYTF
CDR3nt: TGCAGTGCTATGGGACAGGGGGAGAGCTACTATGGCTACACCTTC

abundance: -
j_gene: TRBJ1-6
d_gene: -
v_gene: TRBV3-1
CDR3aa: CASSRGTSDSPLHF
CDR3nt: TGTGCCAGCAGCCGCGGGACTTCGGATTCACCCCTCCACTTT

abundance: few
j_gene: TRBJ1-2
d_gene: -
v_gene: TRBV20-1
CDR3aa: CSATDVFNYGYTF
CDR3nt: TGCAGTGCTACTGACGTATTTAACTATGGCTACACCTTC

abundance: -
j_gene: TRBJ2-3
d_gene: TRBD2
v_gene: TRBV12-3/TRBV12-4
CDR3aa: CATIPGGGGPDTQYF
CDR3nt: TGTGCCACCATTCCTGGCGGGGGGGGACCGGATACGCAGTATTTT

abundance: -
j_gene: TRBJ2-1
d_gene: TRBD2
v_gene: TRBV7-3
CDR3aa: CASSLNYQAGLSYNEQFF
CDR3nt: TGTGCCAGCAGCTTAAACTATCAAGCGGGACTCTCCTACAATGAGCAGTTCTTC

abundance: few
j_gene: TRBJ2-6
d_gene: -
v_gene: TRBV5-1
CDR3aa: CASSFTPGSGANVLTF
CDR3nt: TGCGCCAGCAGCTTTACACCCGGCTCTGGGGCCAACGTCCTGACTTTC

abundance: few
j_gene: TRBJ2-3
d_gene: -
v_gene: TRBV7-9
CDR3aa: CASSLKGQRITDTQYF
CDR3nt: TGTGCCAGCAGCTTAAAAGGACAGAGAATTACAGATACGCAGTATTTT

abundance: -
j_gene: TRBJ2-1
d_gene: TRBD2
v_gene: TRBV20-1
CDR3aa: CSARPLAGVYNEQFF
CDR3nt: TGCAGTGCTAGGCCCCTGGCGGGAGTATACAATGAGCAGTTCTTC

abundance: few
j_gene: TRBJ2-3
d_gene: TRBD2
v_gene: TRBV7-3
CDR3aa: CASSWTSGGERHF
CDR3nt: TGTGCCAGCAGCTGGACTAGCGGGGGGGAAAGGCATTTT

abundance: few
j_gene: TRBJ2-7
d_gene: -
v_gene: TRBV6-2/TRBV6-3
CDR3aa: CASSLGGRGGEQYF
CDR3nt: TGTGCCAGCAGTTTAGGGGGCAGGGGAGGTGAGCAGTACTTC

abundance: few
j_gene: TRBJ1-2
d_gene: -
v_gene: TRBV4-2
CDR3aa: CASSQAGVGGYTF
CDR3nt: TGTGCCAGCAGCCAAGCCGGGGTCGGCGGCTACACCTTC

abundance: few
j_gene: TRBJ2-1
d_gene: TRBD1
v_gene: TRBV5-1
CDR3aa: CASSLTGTGGAYNEQFF
CDR3nt: TGCGCCAGCAGCTTGACCGGGACAGGGGGCGCCTACAATGAGCAGTTCTTC

abundance: -
j_gene: TRBJ2-7
d_gene: TRBD1
v_gene: TRBV5-1
CDR3aa: CASSLAGTGVYEQYF
CDR3nt: TGCGCCAGCAGCTTGGCCGGGACAGGGGTTTACGAGCAGTACTTC

abundance: -
j_gene: TRBJ2-7
d_gene: TRBD2
v_gene: TRBV12-3/TRBV12-4
CDR3aa: CASNDLAGGRQYF
CDR3nt: TGTGCCAGCAACGATCTAGCGGGGGGTCGGCAGTACTTC

abundance: -
j_gene: TRBJ1-1
d_gene: -
v_gene: TRBV28
CDR3aa: CASRLWGPQNTEAFF
CDR3nt: TGTGCCAGCAGGCTCTGGGGACCCCAGAACACTGAAGCTTTCTTT

abundance: -
j_gene: TRBJ1-5
d_gene: -
v_gene: TRBV20-1
CDR3aa: CSAGEGNQPQHF
CDR3nt: TGCAGTGCAGGGGAAGGAAATCAGCCCCAGCATTTT

abundance: -
j_gene: TRBJ2-5
d_gene: -
v_gene: TRBV3-1
CDR3aa: CASSPGGGRRETQYF
CDR3nt: TGTGCCAGCAGCCCCGGCGGGGGCCGGCGAGAGACCCAGTACTTC

abundance: -
j_gene: TRBJ2-7
d_gene: TRBD2
v_gene: TRBV4-3
CDR3aa: CASSQDLGRGQMQYF
CDR3nt: TGCGCCAGCAGCCAAGATCTCGGGAGGGGCCAGATGCAGTACTTC

abundance: -
j_gene: TRBJ2-1
d_gene: -
v_gene: TRBV4-2
CDR3aa: CASSQEGSSRALGEQFF
CDR3nt: TGTGCCAGCAGCCAAGAAGGTTCCAGTCGGGCTTTAGGTGAGCAGTTCTTC

abundance: -
j_gene: TRBJ2-4
d_gene: -
v_gene: TRBV28
CDR3aa: CASSSQQLAKNIQYF
CDR3nt: TGTGCCAGCAGTTCCCAACAGCTAGCCAAAAACATTCAGTACTTC

abundance: many
j_gene: TRBJ1-6
d_gene: -
v_gene: TRBV5-1
CDR3aa: CASSPMENSYNSPLHF
CDR3nt: TGCGCCAGCAGCCCTATGGAGAACTCCTATAATTCACCCCTCCACTTT

abundance: few
j_gene: TRBJ1-4
d_gene: TRBD1
v_gene: TRBV15
CDR3aa: CATSTGQGRNEKLFF
CDR3nt: TGTGCCACCAGCACGGGACAGGGCCGTAATGAAAAACTGTTTTTT

abundance: -
j_gene: TRBJ2-3
d_gene: -
v_gene: TRBV20-1
CDR3aa: CSAGSTDTQYF
CDR3nt: TGCAGTGCTGGATCCACAGATACGCAGTATTTT

abundance: few
j_gene: TRBJ2-3
d_gene: -
v_gene: TRBV9
CDR3aa: CASSVGVGKTDTQYF
CDR3nt: TGTGCCAGCAGCGTAGGGGTGGGAAAGACAGATACGCAGTATTTT

abundance: -
j_gene: TRBJ1-4
d_gene: -
v_gene: TRBV6-1
CDR3aa: CASSEQGVVTNEKLFF
CDR3nt: TGTGCCAGCAGTGAACAGGGAGTTGTAACTAATGAAAAACTGTTTTTT

abundance: few
j_gene: TRBJ2-3
d_gene: TRBD2
v_gene: TRBV12-3/TRBV12-4
CDR3aa: CASSLGPGVAGVTDTQYF
CDR3nt: TGTGCCAGCAGTTTAGGACCCGGGGTAGCGGGGGTAACAGATACGCAGTATTTT

abundance: many
j_gene: TRBJ2-5
d_gene: TRBD1
v_gene: TRBV5-1
CDR3aa: CASSIYQGASVETQYF
CDR3nt: TGCGCCAGCAGCATATATCAGGGGGCTTCAGTGGAGACCCAGTACTTC

abundance: many
j_gene: TRBJ2-1
d_gene: TRBD1
v_gene: TRBV10-3
CDR3aa: CATWLGQGGSMGQFF
CDR3nt: TGTGCCACCTGGCTGGGACAGGGGGGATCGATGGGGCAGTTCTTC

abundance: -
j_gene: TRBJ2-1
d_gene: -
v_gene: TRBV4-3
CDR3aa: CASSQEGGDNEQFF
CDR3nt: TGCGCCAGCAGCCAAGAAGGAGGGGACAATGAGCAGTTCTTC

abundance: -
j_gene: TRBJ2-2
d_gene: -
v_gene: TRBV11-2
CDR3aa: CASSLTGQNTGELFF
CDR3nt: TGTGCCAGCAGCTTAACAGGACAGAACACCGGGGAGCTGTTTTTT

abundance: -
j_gene: TRBJ1-6
d_gene: -
v_gene: TRBV12-3/TRBV12-4
CDR3aa: CASSLTPNSPLHF
CDR3nt: TGTGCCAGCAGTTTAACCCCGAATTCACCCCTCCACTTT

abundance: many
j_gene: TRBJ2-7
d_gene: -
v_gene: TRBV6-1
CDR3aa: CASSGKGAFREQYF
CDR3nt: TGTGCCAGCAGTGGGAAAGGGGCCTTTCGCGAGCAGTACTTC

abundance: -
j_gene: TRBJ2-1
d_gene: -
v_gene: TRBV7-9
CDR3aa: CASASSSEVKFF
CDR3nt: TGTGCCAGCGCTAGTAGTTCGGAGGTTAAGTTCTTC

abundance: -
j_gene: TRBJ2-4
d_gene: -
v_gene: TRBV20-1
CDR3aa: CSARAWGGQNIQYF
CDR3nt: TGCAGTGCTAGAGCTTGGGGGGGCCAAAACATTCAGTACTTC

abundance: few
j_gene: TRBJ2-1
d_gene: TRBD1
v_gene: TRBV12-3/TRBV12-4
CDR3aa: CASSSMYRDSSYNEQFF
CDR3nt: TGTGCCAGCAGTTCCATGTACCGGGACAGCTCCTACAATGAGCAGTTCTTC

abundance: -
j_gene: TRBJ1-6
d_gene: TRBD1
v_gene: TRBV10-3
CDR3aa: CAIREGQTPSPLHF
CDR3nt: TGTGCCATCAGAGAGGGACAGACCCCTTCACCCCTCCACTTT

abundance: many
j_gene: TRBJ2-1
d_gene: TRBD2
v_gene: TRBV20-1
CDR3aa: CSAGRAGGGDEQFF
CDR3nt: TGCAGTGCTGGACGAGCGGGAGGGGGAGACGAGCAGTTCTTC

abundance: -
j_gene: TRBJ2-2
d_gene: -
v_gene: TRBV4-2
CDR3aa: CASQSWAGADNTGELFF
CDR3nt: TGTGCCAGCCAGTCATGGGCCGGAGCGGATAACACCGGGGAGCTGTTTTTT

abundance: -
j_gene: TRBJ2-3
d_gene: TRBD2
v_gene: TRBV20-1
CDR3aa: CSAGTGTSGASGTDTQYF
CDR3nt: TGCAGTGCTGGAACCGGGACTAGCGGGGCTTCGGGGACAGATACGCAGTATTTT